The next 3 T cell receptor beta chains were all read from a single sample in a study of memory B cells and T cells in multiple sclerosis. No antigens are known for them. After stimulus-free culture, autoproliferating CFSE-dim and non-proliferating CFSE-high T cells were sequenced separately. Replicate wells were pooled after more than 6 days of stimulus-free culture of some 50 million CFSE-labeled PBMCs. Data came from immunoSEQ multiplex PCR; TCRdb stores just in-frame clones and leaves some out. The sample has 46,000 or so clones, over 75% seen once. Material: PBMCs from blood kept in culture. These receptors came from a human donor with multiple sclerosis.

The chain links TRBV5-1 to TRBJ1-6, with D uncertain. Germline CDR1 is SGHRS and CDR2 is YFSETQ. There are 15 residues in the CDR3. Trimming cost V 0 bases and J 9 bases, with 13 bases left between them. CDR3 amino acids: CASSLELSASSPLHF. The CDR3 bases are TGCGCCAGCAGCTTGGAACTGTCGGCTTCTTCACCCCTCCACTTT.

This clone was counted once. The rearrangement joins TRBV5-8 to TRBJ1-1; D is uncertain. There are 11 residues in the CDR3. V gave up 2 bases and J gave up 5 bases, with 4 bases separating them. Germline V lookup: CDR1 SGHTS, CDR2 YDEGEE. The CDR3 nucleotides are TGTGCCAGCAGCTTTCGGACTGAAGCTTTCTTT. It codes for CASSFRTEAFF.

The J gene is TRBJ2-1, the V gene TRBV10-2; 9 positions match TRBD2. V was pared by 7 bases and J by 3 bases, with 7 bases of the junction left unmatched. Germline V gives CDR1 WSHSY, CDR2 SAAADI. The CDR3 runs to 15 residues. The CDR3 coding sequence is TGCGCCAGCAAGGGGCGGGGGGGCCTCTACAATGAGCAGTTCTTC. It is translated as CASKGRGGLYNEQFF.